A selection of T cell receptor beta chains follows, all from one sample in a study of siplizumab effects on memory and regulatory T cells. These receptors have no identified antigens. The protocol was immunoSEQ multiplex PCR, while the TCRdb copy is restricted to in-frame clones and leaves out a portion. The sample holds 12,000 or so clones, approximately 45% seen once. The material sequenced was CFSE-low (dividing) CD8+ T cells sorted from an allogeneic mixed lymphocyte reaction. The receptors were sampled from a human donor in good health; the cells came from an allogeneic mixed lymphocyte reaction. Some clones in this sample may be carry-over from other donors' samples. Each CDR3 is given with its conserved first and last residue. The D gene is left open where the match is weak. Size values are once, few and many counts, or a class for expanded clones, and some rows have none.

D,J,size,V,CDR3,DNA
TRBD1,TRBJ2-1,.,TRBV5-6,CASSLYWTGLSSYNEQFF,TGTGCCAGCAGCCTATATTGGACAGGCCTGAGCTCCTACAATGAGCAGTTCTTC
.,TRBJ2-3,.,TRBV2,CASSDIPSSSTDTQYF,TGTGCCAGCAGTGATATCCCGAGTTCTAGCACAGATACGCAGTATTTT
TRBD1,TRBJ2-7,.,TRBV5-4,CASSPIPLWTGKYEQYF,TGTGCCAGCAGCCCCATCCCCCTCTGGACAGGGAAGTACGAGCAGTACTTC
.,TRBJ2-5,once,TRBV11-1,CASSLRHRQETQYF,TGTGCCAGCAGCTTACGGCACCGGCAAGAGACCCAGTACTTC
.,TRBJ1-1,.,TRBV7-8,CASSSGNLPEAFF,TGTGCCAGCAGCTCAGGGAATCTACCTGAAGCTTTCTTT
.,TRBJ1-2,.,TRBV13,CASSLGTGDYGYTF,TGTGCCAGCAGCTTAGGGACAGGAGACTATGGCTACACCTTC
TRBD1,TRBJ2-7,few,TRBV7-9,CASSPTTGGTYEQYF,TGTGCCAGCAGCCCAACCACAGGGGGAACCTACGAGCAGTACTTC
.,TRBJ1-1,.,TRBV7-6,CASSLGENTEAFF,TGTGCCAGCAGCTTAGGGGAGAACACTGAAGCTTTCTTT
.,TRBJ1-4,.,TRBV7-8,CASSFLQPTNEKLFF,TGTGCCAGCAGCTTTCTCCAGCCAACTAATGAAAAACTGTTTTTT
.,TRBJ2-1,few,TRBV7-7,CASSLGARRYNEQFF,TGTGCTAGCAGCTTAGGCGCACGCCGCTACAATGAGCAGTTCTTC
.,TRBJ2-5,few,TRBV2,CATPAQGMGEDQETQYF,TGTGCCACCCCGGCACAGGGAATGGGGGAGGACCAAGAGACCCAGTACTTC
.,TRBJ2-2,.,TRBV7-6,CASWGFRHGELFF,TGTGCCAGCTGGGGGTTCCGGCACGGGGAGCTGTTTTTT
TRBD1,TRBJ2-7,few,TRBV7-9,CASSSRDRAYEQYF,TGTGCCAGCAGCTCCCGGGACAGGGCCTACGAGCAGTACTTC
TRBD1,TRBJ2-4,.,TRBV2,CASSGRTGFRDIQYF,TGTGCCAGCAGTGGGCGGACAGGTTTTAGGGACATTCAGTACTTC
.,TRBJ2-7,medium-sized,TRBV21-1,CASNSGRRFSYEQYF,TGTGCCAGCAACTCGGGACGGAGGTTTTCCTACGAGCAGTACTTC
.,TRBJ1-3,few,TRBV4-1,CASRPAAGFVNTIYF,TGCGCCAGCAGACCCGCCGCGGGTTTCGTAAACACCATATATTTT
TRBD1,TRBJ1-6,few,TRBV19,CASSPEDRETSPLHF,TGTGCCAGTAGCCCGGAGGACAGGGAGACTTCACCCCTCCACTTT
TRBD2,TRBJ2-7,once,TRBV4-1,CASSLMGLAGNEQYF,TGCGCCAGCAGCCTAATGGGACTAGCGGGAAACGAGCAGTACTTC
.,TRBJ2-7,.,TRBV14,CASSRGSGFYYEQYF,TGTGCCAGCAGCCGGGGTTCGGGGTTCTACTACGAGCAGTACTTC
TRBD2,TRBJ2-1,few,TRBV7-4,CASSLKGLARYNEQFF,TGTGCCAGCAGCTTAAAGGGACTAGCCCGATACAATGAGCAGTTCTTC
TRBD1,TRBJ1-1,few,TRBV7-9,CASSRLGSWGQGNEAFF,TGTGCCAGCAGCCGTCTTGGCTCCTGGGGACAGGGTAATGAAGCTTTCTTT
TRBD2,TRBJ2-7,.,TRBV5-4,CASSQGGWVAGSGEQYF,TGTGCCAGCAGCCAAGGGGGGTGGGTAGCGGGATCTGGCGAGCAGTACTTC
.,TRBJ2-3,medium-sized,TRBV18,CASWADTQYF,TGTGCCAGCTGGGCAGATACGCAGTATTTT
TRBD2,TRBJ2-1,few,TRBV7-9,CASRLSGGSSYNEQFF,TGTGCCAGCAGACTTAGCGGGGGGAGCTCCTACAATGAGCAGTTCTTC
TRBD2,TRBJ2-2,.,TRBV27,CASSSQIGGRTNTGELFF,TGTGCCAGCAGTTCCCAGATAGGCGGGAGGACGAACACCGGGGAGCTGTTTTTT